One and the same sample provided the 29 T cell receptor beta chains below, sequenced in a study of T cell responses to AZD1222 COVID-19 vaccine. Profiled with immunoSEQ multiplex PCR; TCRdb holds only in-frame clones, not every one. The sample holds under 75,000 clones, more than 75% seen once. The sample was peripheral blood, taken on day 0 of AZD1222 vaccination. The source is an adult in good health.

The V and J genes are TRBV3-1 (or the pseudogene TRBV3-2) and TRBJ1-1, with 9 bases lining up with TRBD1. The germline CDR1 and CDR2 sequences are LGHDT and YNNKEL (reference sequence). The trim removed 3 bases at V and 6 bases at J, leaving 5 bases unmatched. CDR3 length equals 14 residues. This chain's CDR3 is CASSQGQGVPEAFF. CDR3 sequence (DNA): TGTGCCAGCAGCCAGGGACAGGGTGTCCCTGAAGCTTTCTTT.

This rearrangement joins TRBV5-1 to TRBJ1-2, with 7 bases lining up with TRBD1. Germline V gives CDR1 SGHRS, CDR2 YFSETQ. The CDR3 runs 15 residues. The ends lost 3 bases at V and 8 bases at J; junction bases unmatched: 13. Here the CDR3 reads CASSSGQPGSGGYTF. CDR3 sequence (DNA): TGCGCCAGCAGCTCGGGACAGCCAGGATCGGGAGGCTACACCTTC.

The J gene is TRBJ2-7, the V gene TRBV6-5, with 7 bases matching TRBD1. With V trimmed by 9 bases and J by 2 bases, 4 bases remained unmatched. The V gene's germline CDR1 is MNHEY and CDR2 SVGAGI. This CDR3 is 12 amino acids long. This CDR3 reads CASRDRTYEQYF. CDR3 coding DNA: TGTGCCAGTCGGGACAGAACCTACGAGCAGTACTTC.

The chain carries TRBV9 and TRBJ2-3; 9 bases agree with TRBD2. CDR1 is SGDLS and CDR2 is YYNGEE in the germline V gene. The CDR3 runs to 14 residues. V gave up 0 bases and J gave up 6 bases; unmatched junction bases: 2. The CDR3 region has the DNA TGTGCCAGCAGCGTAGGGCTAGCGGGGGATACGCAGTATTTT. As protein: CASSVGLAGDTQYF.

This clone was seen only a few times. Other DNA sequences in the same sample also yield this CDR3. This sequence joins TRBV19 and TRBJ1-1; D possibly corresponds to TRBD1 (5 bases). The CDR3 is 13 residues long. From germline, CDR1 is LNHDA and CDR2 SQIVND (reference sequence). Trimming cost V 3 bases and J 1 base, with 6 bases left between them. Written as DNA, the CDR3 is TGTGCCAGTAGTATGACAGAGAACACTGAAGCTTTCTTT. Translation gives CASSMTENTEAFF.

This chain connects TRBV6-5 to TRBJ2-5; TRBD2 matches 9 bases. CDR1 and CDR2 (germline): MNHEY, SVGAGI. This CDR3 is 15 amino acids long. V lost 6 bases and J lost 5; bases outside the gene matches: 10. For the CDR3, the DNA is TGTGCCAGCAGGCGAGCGGGGGGCGGTTGGGAGACCCAGTACTTC. It codes for CASRRAGGGWETQYF.

This clone was seen ten or more times. J is TRBJ1-5 and V is TRBV11-2; D gene unclear. V lost 0 bases, J lost 0 bases, and 6 bases lay in between. Germline CDR1 is SGHAT and CDR2 is FQNNGV. The CDR3 loop spans 15 amino acids. The CDR3: CASSLDWSSNQPQHF. The CDR3, as DNA: TGTGCCAGCAGCTTAGATTGGAGTAGCAATCAGCCCCAGCATTTT.

The chain links TRBV29-1 to TRBJ1-5; TRBD1 might be the D (6 bases). Germline CDR1 SQVTM, CDR2 ANQGSEA. The CDR3 totals 13 residues. The germline V and J ends were trimmed by 2 bases and 6 bases, with 11 bases remaining between them. CDR3 in amino acids: CSVERGVGQPQHF. The CDR3 bases are TGCAGCGTTGAAAGGGGGGTAGGTCAGCCCCAGCATTTT.

The sample holds one count of this clone. The chain employs TRBV5-1 and TRBJ2-5; D may be TRBD2 (6 bases). Between the trimmed V and J ends, which lost 4 bases and 4 bases, there was a span of 8 bases. This CDR3 spans 12 amino acids. The germline V gene encodes CDR1 SGHRS and CDR2 YFSETQ. CDR3 protein: CASSGGGETQYF. CDR3 DNA sequence: TGCGCCAGCAGCGGGGGAGGAGAGACCCAGTACTTC.

V usage is TRBV19 and J usage is TRBJ2-4; TRBD1 might be the D (5 bases). The germline V gene has CDR1 LNHDA and CDR2 SQIVND (reference sequence). Trimming removed 2 bases from V and 0 bases from J, with 8 bases in between. CDR3 length: 15 amino acids. CDR3 sequence: CASSIRGLAKNIQYF. The CDR3 DNA reads as TGTGCCAGTAGTATAAGGGGATTAGCCAAAAACATTCAGTACTTC.

The V call is TRBV6-6, the J call TRBJ1-4; a weak D match, TRBD1 (5 bases). Germline V gene sequence: CDR1 MNHNY, CDR2 SVGAGI (reference sequence). V was pared by 6 bases and J by 2 bases, with 10 bases between. This CDR3 spans 14 amino acids. The CDR3 spells CASSPDSTNEKLFF. For the CDR3, the DNA is TGTGCCAGCAGCCCCGACAGTACTAATGAAAAACTGTTTTTT.

V gene TRBV9 combines with J gene TRBJ2-2, with TRBD1 matching 7 bases. Trimming removed 7 bases from V and 5 bases from J; junction bases left unmatched: 11. CDR1 and CDR2 (germline): SGDLS, YYNGEE. The CDR3 is 15 amino acids. The CDR3 nucleotides read TGTGCCAGCCGATACCGGGACAGTACTACCGGGGAGCTGTTTTTT. Translated, it gives CASRYRDSTTGELFF.

The CDR3 spells CASSFRTAEAFF. The CDR3, as DNA: TGTGCCAGCAGCTTCAGGACCGCTGAAGCTTTCTTT. The V gene is TRBV11-3, the J gene TRBJ1-1; D unresolved. From germline, CDR1 is SGHNT and CDR2 YENEEA. The V and J ends lost 3 bases and 6 bases respectively, with 8 bases between them. This CDR3 has 12 residues.

DNA for the CDR3: TGTGCCAGCTCACAGGATCGTGCGGGGGAGCTGTTTTTT. Its translation: CASSQDRAGELFF. The chain combines TRBV18 with TRBJ2-2; D is uncertain. Germline CDR1 and CDR2: KGHSH and LQKENI. Trimming removed 4 bases from V and 8 bases from J, with 11 bases in between. The CDR3 has 13 residues.

The chain carries TRBV7-9 and TRBJ2-4; D unclear. Trimming left V 6 bases short and J 0 bases short, with 6 bases between. This CDR3 region has 13 residues. Germline V gene sequence: CDR1 SEHNR, CDR2 FQNEAQ (reference sequence). In nucleotides, the CDR3 is TGTGCCAGCAGGACTCTAGCCAAAAACATTCAGTACTTC. Translating it yields CASRTLAKNIQYF.

This chain links TRBV19 with TRBJ2-2; the D gene could be TRBD1 or TRBD2 (6 bases each). CDR3 size: 14 residues. V lost 10 bases to trimming and J lost 3 bases, with 15 bases between them. Germline V gives CDR1 LNHDA, CDR2 SQIVND (reference sequence). CDR3 sequence reads: CATGASDYTGELFF. The DNA for the CDR3 is TGTGCCACAGGGGCTAGCGACTACACCGGGGAGCTGTTTTTT.

Here the CDR3 DNA reads TGTGCCAGTAGCCCCGGGACAGGGGGAGTGAACTATGGCTACACCTTC. It specifies CASSPGTGGVNYGYTF. The gene calls are TRBV19 and TRBJ1-2, with 11 bases identical to TRBD1. Germline CDR1 and CDR2: LNHDA and SQIVND (reference sequence). The CDR3 length is 16 residues. V shed 6 bases, J shed 2 bases, and the junction held 8 bases outside the gene matches.

The chain carries TRBV6-2 or TRBV6-3 and TRBJ2-5, with D uncertain. CDR1 and CDR2 (germline): MNHEY, SVGEGT. This CDR3 region has 15 residues. Trimming stripped 4 bases from V and 1 base from J, with 13 bases between. CDR3 in amino acids: CASSSRTATQETQYF. For the CDR3, the DNA is TGTGCCAGCAGTTCGCGCACGGCAACCCAAGAGACCCAGTACTTC.

This chain connects TRBV15 to TRBJ2-7; 7 bases map to TRBD1. The CDR3 is 14 residues long. V dropped 4 bases and J dropped 5; count of bases not matched to a gene: 8. Germline V gene data show CDR1 as LNHNV and CDR2 as YYDKDF (reference sequence). The chain's CDR3 is CATSILQGSNEQYF. The CDR3 coding sequence is TGTGCCACCAGCATCTTACAGGGGAGCAACGAGCAGTACTTC.

The chain carries TRBV15 and TRBJ2-5; D unclear. The germline V gene encodes CDR1 LNHNV and CDR2 YYDKDF (reference sequence). Trimming removed 3 bases from V and 2 bases from J, with 4 bases in between. CDR3 length: 12 amino acids. Written as DNA, the CDR3 is TGTGCCACCAGCAGGGGTCAAGAGACCCAGTACTTC. Translation: CATSRGQETQYF.

The chain is built from TRBV12-5 and TRBJ1-3; the D is unclear. The CDR3 totals 13 residues. The germline V and J ends were trimmed by 2 bases and 0 bases, with 2 bases remaining between them. Germline CDR1 is LGHNT and CDR2 is FRNRAP. Written as DNA, the CDR3 is TGTGCTAGTGGTTTGAGCTCTGGAAACACCATATATTTT. Translated, it gives CASGLSSGNTIYF.

The chain employs TRBV4-3 and TRBJ1-4; D may be TRBD1 (5 bases). The ends were cut back, 3 bases at V and 7 bases at J, with 18 bases in the middle. CDR1 LGHNA and CDR2 YSLEER come from the germline V gene. This CDR3 contains 16 residues. CDR3 bases: TGCGCCAGCAGCCAGGGGGTGGGGGGAGGAGTTGAAAAACTGTTTTTT. As protein: CASSQGVGGGVEKLFF.

This chain joins TRBV9 and TRBJ2-3; 10 positions match TRBD2. CDR3 length equals 16 residues. The germline V gene has CDR1 SGDLS and CDR2 YYNGEE. Unmatched junction bases numbered 2, after V lost 0 bases and J lost 1 base. CDR3 loop: CASSVAGTSGTDTQYF. CDR3 DNA sequence: TGTGCCAGCAGCGTAGCCGGGACTAGCGGCACAGATACGCAGTATTTT.

The rearrangement joins TRBV6-5 to TRBJ2-7; D is ambiguous. Germline CDR1 and CDR2: MNHEY and SVGAGI. Deletions cut 2 bases from V and 0 bases from J, with 11 bases between. The CDR3 runs to 15 residues. The CDR3 DNA follows: TGTGCCAGCAGTTACGGGGTCCGATCCTCCTACGAGCAGTACTTC. Its protein product is CASSYGVRSSYEQYF.

The V and J genes are TRBV5-7 and TRBJ2-3; D is unclear. TRBV5-7 is filed as an ORF, its function uncertain. This CDR3 has 14 residues. Between the trimmed V and J ends, which lost 0 bases and 4 bases, there was a span of 9 bases. The CDR3 protein is CASSLAAPADTQYF. Here the CDR3 DNA reads TGTGCCAGCAGCTTGGCTGCCCCGGCAGATACGCAGTATTTT.

The V gene is TRBV13, the J gene TRBJ1-1, with D hard to call. The V gene's germline CDR1 is PRHDT and CDR2 FYEKMQ (reference sequence). CDR3 length: 15 residues. The germline V and J ends were trimmed by 0 bases and 1 base, with 9 bases remaining between them. The CDR3 protein is CASSLGFGQNTEAFF. CDR3 nucleotides: TGTGCCAGCAGCTTAGGCTTTGGGCAGAACACTGAAGCTTTCTTT.

CDR3 DNA sequence: TGTGCCAGCAGCTTTCGGCAGGACAATTCACCCCTCCACTTT. Its protein product is CASSFRQDNSPLHF. This chain connects TRBV11-3 to TRBJ1-6, with D uncertain. The CDR3 length is 14 residues. The germline V gene has CDR1 SGHNT and CDR2 YENEEA. Between the trimmed V and J ends, which lost 3 bases and 7 bases, there was a span of 10 bases. Full variable domain (remainder filled in from reference TRBV11-3 and TRBJ1-6): EAGVVQSPRYKIIEKKQPVAFWCNPISGHNTLYWYLQNLGQGPELLIRYENEEAVDDSQLPKDRFSAERLKGVDSTLKIQPAELGDSAVYLCASSFRQDNSPLHFGNGTRLTVT.

This chain uses TRBV11-2 with TRBJ2-3, with TRBD2 matching 9 bases. Germline trimming cut 2 bases from V and 1 base from J; bases unmatched to any gene: 7. CDR1 is SGHAT and CDR2 is FQNNGV in the germline V gene. CDR3 size: 17 residues. DNA of the CDR3: TGTGCCAGCAGCTTAAGGGCATTAGCGGGAGGCACAGATACGCAGTATTTT. Translated, it gives CASSLRALAGGTDTQYF. The full variable domain, in which reference TRBV11-2 and TRBJ2-3 provide the parts outside the CDR3, is EAGVAQSPRYKIIEKRQSVAFWCNPISGHATLYWYQQILGQGPKLLIQFQNNGVVDDSQLPKDRFSAERLKGVDSTLKIQPAKLEDSAVYLCASSLRALAGGTDTQYFGPGTRLTVL.

This clone has only one observation. This chain links TRBV7-9 with TRBJ2-7, with 9 bases matching TRBD1. Germline CDR1 reads SEHNR; CDR2 reads FQNEAQ (reference sequence). The J segment lost 3 bases and the V segment lost 5 bases, leaving 11 bases of the junction unmatched. The CDR3 loop spans 16 amino acids. The CDR3 sequence is CASSELPRDRDYEQYF. The CDR3 DNA is TGTGCCAGCAGCGAACTCCCCCGGGACAGGGACTACGAGCAGTACTTC.